Sequencing of this TCR beta chain was carried out in a study of Graves' ophthalmopathy and Graves' hyperthyroidism. The V gene's germline CDR1 is SEHNR and CDR2 FQNEAQ (reference sequence). The CDR3 runs 16 residues. J gave up 1 base and V 5 bases, and 8 bases lay outside the gene matches. CDR3 regions of TCR beta were amplified from RNA transcripts. Scientists carried out first-round RT-PCR using HTBI primers and then a second-round multiplex PCR. TCRdb used MiXCR to reprocess the multiplex PCR reads, holding one entry per CDR3 protein. The data contain around 1.1 million distinct CDR3 sequences, 35% to 45% of them singletons.

This receptor was obtained from an adult man with Graves' hyperthyroidism. Source material: peripheral blood or thyroid tissue (not recorded which). The chain is built from TRBV7-9 and TRBJ1-1; 9 bases line up with TRBD1. The CDR3 region is CASSTNTGQGNTEAFF. The CDR3 DNA follows: TGTGCCAGCAGCACAAATACGGGACAGGGGAACACTGAAGCTTTCTTT.